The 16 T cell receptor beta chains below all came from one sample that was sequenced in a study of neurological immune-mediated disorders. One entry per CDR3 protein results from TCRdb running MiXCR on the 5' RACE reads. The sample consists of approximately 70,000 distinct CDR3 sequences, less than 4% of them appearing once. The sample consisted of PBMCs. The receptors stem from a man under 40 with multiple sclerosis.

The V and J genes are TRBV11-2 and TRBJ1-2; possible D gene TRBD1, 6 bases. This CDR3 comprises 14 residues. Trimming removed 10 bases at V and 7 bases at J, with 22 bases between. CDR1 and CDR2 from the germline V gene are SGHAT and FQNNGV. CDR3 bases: TGTGCCATCGGAACTTGGACCGTCAGGGGTGGCTACACCTTC. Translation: CAIGTWTVRGGYTF.

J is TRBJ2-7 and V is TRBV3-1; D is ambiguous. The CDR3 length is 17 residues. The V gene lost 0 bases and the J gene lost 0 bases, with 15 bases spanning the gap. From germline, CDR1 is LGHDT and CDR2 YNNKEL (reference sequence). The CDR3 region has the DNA TGTGCCAGCAGCCAAGATCTTAAAATGGGAAGCTCCTACGAGCAGTACTTC. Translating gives CASSQDLKMGSSYEQYF.

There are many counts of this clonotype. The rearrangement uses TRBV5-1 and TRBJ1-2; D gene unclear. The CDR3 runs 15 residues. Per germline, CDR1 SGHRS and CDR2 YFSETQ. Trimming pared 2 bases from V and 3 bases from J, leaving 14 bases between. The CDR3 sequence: CASSLGPLSDYGYTF. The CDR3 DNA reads TGCGCCAGCAGCTTAGGACCGCTTAGCGACTATGGCTACACCTTC.

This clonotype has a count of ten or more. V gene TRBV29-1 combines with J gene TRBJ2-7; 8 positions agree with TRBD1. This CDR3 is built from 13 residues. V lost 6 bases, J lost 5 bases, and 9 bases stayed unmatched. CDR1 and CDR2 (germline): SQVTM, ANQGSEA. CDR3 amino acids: CSVSTGAVNEQYF. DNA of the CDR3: TGCAGCGTCTCGACAGGGGCTGTCAACGAGCAGTACTTC.

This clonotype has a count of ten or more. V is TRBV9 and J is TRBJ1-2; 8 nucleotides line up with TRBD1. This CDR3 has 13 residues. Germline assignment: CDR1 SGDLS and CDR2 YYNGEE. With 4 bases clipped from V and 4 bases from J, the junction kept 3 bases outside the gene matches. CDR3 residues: CASSQGAGYGYTF. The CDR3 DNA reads TGTGCCAGCAGCCAGGGGGCCGGCTATGGCTACACCTTC. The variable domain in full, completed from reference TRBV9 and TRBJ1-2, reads DSGVTQTPKHLITATGQRVTLRCSPRSGDLSVYWYQQSLDQGLQFLIQYYNGEERAKGNILERFSAQQFPDLHSELNLSSLELGDSALYFCASSQGAGYGYTFGSGTRLTVV.

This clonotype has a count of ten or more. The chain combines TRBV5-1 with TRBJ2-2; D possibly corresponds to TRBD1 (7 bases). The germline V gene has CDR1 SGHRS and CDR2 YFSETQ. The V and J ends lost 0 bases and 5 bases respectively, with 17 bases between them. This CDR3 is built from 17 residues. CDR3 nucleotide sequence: TGCGCCAGCAGCTTGGGCGGGACAGTTTTGGTAACCGGGGAGCTGTTTTTT. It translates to CASSLGGTVLVTGELFF. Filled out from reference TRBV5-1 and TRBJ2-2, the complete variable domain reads KAGVTQTPRYLIKTRGQQVTLSCSPISGHRSVSWYQQTPGQGLQFLFEYFSETQRNKGNFPGRFSGRQFSNSRSEMNVSTLELGDSALYLCASSLGGTVLVTGELFFGEGSRLTVL.

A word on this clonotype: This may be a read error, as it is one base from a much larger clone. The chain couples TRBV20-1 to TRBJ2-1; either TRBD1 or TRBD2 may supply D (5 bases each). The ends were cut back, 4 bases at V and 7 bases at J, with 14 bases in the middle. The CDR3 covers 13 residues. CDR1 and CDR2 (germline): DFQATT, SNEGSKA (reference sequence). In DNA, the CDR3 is TGCAGTGCTACGACTACCTGGGGGAATGAGCAGTTCTTC. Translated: CSATTTWGNEQFF.

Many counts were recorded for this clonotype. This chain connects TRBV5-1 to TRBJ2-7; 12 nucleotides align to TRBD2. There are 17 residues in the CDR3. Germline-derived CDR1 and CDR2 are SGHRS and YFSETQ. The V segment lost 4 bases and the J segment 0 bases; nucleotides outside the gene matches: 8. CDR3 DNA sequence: TGCGCCAGCAGCCCGACTAGCGGGGGCTACCCCTCCTACGAGCAGTACTTC. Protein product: CASSPTSGGYPSYEQYF.

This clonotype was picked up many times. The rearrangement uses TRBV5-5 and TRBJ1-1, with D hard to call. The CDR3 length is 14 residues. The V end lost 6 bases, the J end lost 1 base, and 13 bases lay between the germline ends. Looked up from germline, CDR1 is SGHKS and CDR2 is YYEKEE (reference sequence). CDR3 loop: CASTPYGENTEAFF. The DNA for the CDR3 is TGTGCCAGCACCCCCTACGGGGAGAACACTGAAGCTTTCTTT.

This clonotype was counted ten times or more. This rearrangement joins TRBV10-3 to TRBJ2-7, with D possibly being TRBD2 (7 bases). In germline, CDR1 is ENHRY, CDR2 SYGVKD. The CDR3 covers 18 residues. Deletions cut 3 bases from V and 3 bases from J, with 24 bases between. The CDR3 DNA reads TGTGCCATCAGTGACTACTATTCATGGGGGGGGCCGGGCTACGAGCAGTACTTC. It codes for CAISDYYSWGGPGYEQYF.

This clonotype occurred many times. As DNA, the CDR3 is TGCGCCAGCAGCTTGGCTGCCAGGGGAAATGAAAAACTGTTTTTT. This gives the protein CASSLAARGNEKLFF. The chain recombines TRBV5-1 with TRBJ1-4; D perhaps matches TRBD1 (6 bases). Between the trimmed V and J ends, which lost 0 bases and 5 bases, there was a span of 11 bases. The CDR3 covers 15 residues. Germline V CDR1 and CDR2: SGHRS, YFSETQ.

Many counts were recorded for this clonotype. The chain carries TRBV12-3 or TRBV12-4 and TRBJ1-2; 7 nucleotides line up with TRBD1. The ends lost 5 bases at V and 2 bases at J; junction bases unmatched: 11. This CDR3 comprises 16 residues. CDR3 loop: CASSPKTGPANYGYTF. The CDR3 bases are TGTGCCAGCAGTCCTAAGACAGGGCCGGCGAACTATGGCTACACCTTC.

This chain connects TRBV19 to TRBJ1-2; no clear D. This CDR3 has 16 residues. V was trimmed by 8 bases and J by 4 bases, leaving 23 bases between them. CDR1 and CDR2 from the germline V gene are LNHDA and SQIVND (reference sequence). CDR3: CASSQRTDYPIYGYTF. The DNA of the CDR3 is TGTGCCAGTTCCCAGAGGACGGATTACCCGATCTATGGCTACACCTTC.

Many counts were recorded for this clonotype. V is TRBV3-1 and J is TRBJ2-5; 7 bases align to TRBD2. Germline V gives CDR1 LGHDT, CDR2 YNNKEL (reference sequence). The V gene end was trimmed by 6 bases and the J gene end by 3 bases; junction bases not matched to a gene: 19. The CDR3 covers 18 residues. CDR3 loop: CASRYARERGAREETQYF. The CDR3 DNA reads TGTGCCAGCAGATACGCTAGGGAGCGGGGCGCAAGGGAAGAGACCCAGTACTTC.

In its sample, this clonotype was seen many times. CDR3 in amino acids: CASSEASGTGDTEAFF. CDR3 coding DNA: TGTGCCAGCAGTGAAGCTTCCGGGACAGGGGACACTGAAGCTTTCTTT. The chain uses TRBV12-3 or TRBV12-4 and TRBJ1-1; 10 nucleotides align to TRBD1. V was pared by 5 bases and J by 3 bases, with 9 bases of the junction left unmatched. The CDR3 consists of 16 residues.

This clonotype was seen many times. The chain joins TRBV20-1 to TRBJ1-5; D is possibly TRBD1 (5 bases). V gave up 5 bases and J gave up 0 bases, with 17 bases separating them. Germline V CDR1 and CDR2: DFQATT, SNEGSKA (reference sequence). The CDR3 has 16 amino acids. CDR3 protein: CSAHDAGLDSNQPQHF. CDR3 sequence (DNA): TGCAGTGCTCACGACGCAGGGCTAGATAGCAATCAGCCCCAGCATTTT.